The source of this T cell receptor beta chain is a study of blood T cell repertoires in COVID-19. Study-level information: Both acute and convalescent COVID-19 samples were obtained from the United States, Italy and Spain. In each case, the material was cDNA or gDNA derived from T cells, B-cell-depleted T cells, or PBMCs.

V shed 5 bases and J shed 7 bases, with 14 bases lying between them. The CDR3 consists of 13 residues. Germline loops: CDR1 SGHAT, CDR2 FQDESV (reference sequence). Original methodology: Amplification with reference gene primers provided the estimates of nucleated cell counts. Produced via immunoSEQ multiplex PCR; TCRdb's table is partial and in-frame only. V and J calls and clone size are given by that table; D and trimming were obtained from the DNA. The repertoire holds 180,000 or so clones, with about 85% as singletons. This clonotype was obtained from a woman older than 75 with acute or convalescent COVID-19. The sequencing sample was made of peripheral blood. The V call is TRBV11-1, the J call TRBJ2-5; D possibly corresponds to TRBD2 (6 bases). The CDR3 bases are TGTGCCAGCAGCAGGGACCTGGGGGGGACCCAGTACTTC. Translation: CASSRDLGGTQYF.